Listed here is a single T cell receptor (beta chain). These data belong to a study of CD8+ T cells in alopecia areata. As the sequencing template, cDNA was produced by extracting RNA and reverse transcribing it. The assay was immunoSEQ multiplex PCR, and TCRdb's table has in-frame clones only and misses some. Seen here are about 120,000 clones, 35% to 40% observed once, and the top ten hold over 3%. Germline trimming cut 7 bases from V and 4 bases from J; bases unmatched to any gene: 3. This CDR3 comprises 13 residues. Germline V gives CDR1 SQVTM, CDR2 ANQGSEA. The sequencing sample was made of CD4+ T cells sorted from blood. The receptor was derived from a human donor with alopecia areata. J is TRBJ2-6 and V is TRBV29-1; 8 bases fit TRBD1. CDR3 in amino acids: CSAGQAGANVLTF. The CDR3 coding sequence is TGCAGCGCGGGACAGGCAGGGGCCAACGTCCTGACTTTC.